This TCR beta chain was recorded in a study of cytomegalovirus exposure and HLA in healthy donors (dated by TCRdb to 2016 to 2017). Study-wide context: In an earlier analysis of around 540 of the donors, 250 to 350 Gb of sequence data and 100 million or so unique TCR beta sequences from roughly 180 million T cells were reported. An early release covering 550 to 650 HLA-typed donors comprised 250 to 350 gigabases of sequencing data and 65 million to 100 million unique TCR sequences. Of the roughly 410 genotyped donors, 65% to 90% were placed in the genetic ancestry cluster associated with self-reported Caucasian donors. The aim of the study was to test whether cataloging public T cell receptors could identify signatures of past pathogen exposure. The T cell repertoires of several hundred subjects were profiled by immunosequencing and related to cytomegalovirus serostatus. A separate validation cohort of more than 100 different subjects was used in addition to the roughly 700-subject first cohort. The study combined high-throughput TCR immunosequencing, statistical association of individual TCRs with disease status, and machine learning to predict cytomegalovirus infection status. A later analysis re-analyzed previously published TCR beta repertoires from 600 to 850 donors and added high-resolution HLA genotyping to study TCR occurrence patterns. Rather than drawing on any new phenotypic data, the later analysis identified candidate immune exposures from TCR beta sequences and the way those sequences occurred across donors. In an earlier analysis of 500 to 650 of the donors, high-throughput TCR beta sequencing was used to judge whether each TCR beta V gene segment behaved as functional or pseudogenic. Alongside the repertoire data, information on donor age, sex, ethnicity and CMV serostatus was compiled. In a later genetic analysis, genome-wide SNP genotypes for about three fifths of the roughly 670 donors were used, and that subset was treated as a discovery cohort. All discovery cohort repertoires had been generated using a single sequencing platform. HLA typing covered class I and class II loci at four-digit resolution. Typing coverage varied by locus: about 620-640 donors for A, B, C, DRB1 and DQB1; more than 500 for DQA1; about 590 for DPA1; about 450 for DPB1. Several DR-DQ haplotypes were treated as single units for association and clustering because of strong linkage in the cohort. On average, about 200,000 unique TCR beta nucleotide sequences were sequenced per donor among a few hundred genotyped donors of the cohort, with around 19% of those sequences being non-productive.

The germline V gene (reference sequence) supplies CDR1 GTSNPN and CDR2 SVGIG. A distance of 14 bases separates the germline ends of V and J, which lose 8 bases and 4 bases respectively. Its CDR3 holds 12 amino acids, cysteine through phenylalanine. Kept here is only the CDR3 DNA, which spans 36 bases and is read in frame from base 1. Library method: the immunoSEQ multiplex PCR assay. A mixture of 60 forward primers for TCR Vbeta segments and 13 reverse primers for TCR Jbeta segments was used in the multiplex PCR. Amplification of the CDR3 region of rearranged TCR beta genes was performed with a multiplex PCR assay on genomic DNA. The amplified TCR beta libraries were sequenced on the Illumina HiSeq System as 87-base-pair reads. Regarding the original processing steps: In a later analysis, about 80 million unique TCR beta chains were counted across the 690 or so repertoires, and roughly 11 million of these chains were shared by at least two donors. A nearest-neighbor algorithm error-corrected the raw reads and collapsed the reads into unique sequences, merging closely related sequences to remove PCR and sequencing errors. To assign V, D and J gene segments, CDR3 sequences were aligned to IMGT reference sequences. Each retained sequence needed at least a six-nucleotide match to both a V gene segment and a J gene segment. A rearrangement counted as productive if the CDR3 had no stop codons and remained in frame with V and J, and every other rearrangement counted as non-productive. Following IMGT convention, CDR3 was defined as the stretch from the second conserved V-encoded cysteine to the conserved J-encoded phenylalanine. The earlier analysis of about 610 of the donors excluded sequences that lacked an unambiguous match to a single V gene segment. In an earlier analysis of some 590 of the donors, a V segment was called functional when productive rearrangements were above 56.7%, and segregating when the standard deviation between donors exceeded 5%. A statistical classification framework was built to diagnose cytomegalovirus status from the catalog of TCR beta chain sequences. A later analysis assigned V and J genes by comparing TCR nucleotide sequences with IMGT/GENE-DB human TR gene sequences. A later analysis assigned CDR3 sequences and most-parsimonious VDJ recombination scenarios with the TCRdist pipeline. In a later analysis, each TCR beta chain was defined by its CDR3 amino acid sequence together with its V-gene family, and reads lacking a unique V-gene family were excluded. As a way to deal with suspected cross-contamination and a sequencing artifact, a later analysis dropped approximately 570 nucleotide sequences that were highly shared and had low generation probability. In a later analysis, a clonal expansion index for each public chain was calculated from normalized within-repertoire ranks of inferred template counts. A later analysis computed generation probabilities with a VDJ recombination model fitted to out-of-frame rearrangements, and checked the results against IGoR. A later analysis scored TCR-TCR, TCR-HLA and TCR-CMV co-occurrence with hypergeometric tests, applying a repertoire-size bias correction to TCR pairs. A later analysis estimated false discovery rates by permuting HLA or CMV assignments 20 times. In a later analysis, co-occurring TCRs were grouped with DBSCAN, and TCRdist sequence similarity was added when clustering was performed within HLA-allele-positive subsets. For co-occurrence clustering, repertoires with fewer than 30,000 or more than 120,000 public chains were excluded, along with five or six repertoires with anomalous nucleotide sharing. TCRdb took this table from immuneACCESS and kept in-frame rearrangements with V and J called. Such tables lack part of the clones; where checked against another copy, unresolved V genes explain under half of the gap, and the rest is unexplained. The DNA was the basis for D and trimming; V, J and clone size are from that table. This sample lists approximately 120,000 clones; 69% were detected once. Approximately 5.5% of the sample comes from the top ten.

The cohort consisted of approximately 690 healthy bone marrow donors. All cohort members were sampled while nominally healthy, although unrecorded immune exposures were likely present. The donor was CMV seropositive and was included in the group of 250 to 350 seropositive cohort members. Every donor gave a peripheral blood sample, and the peripheral blood mononuclear cells from that sample were used for TCR beta sequencing. Genomic DNA was extracted from the blood cell samples with the Qiagen DNeasy Blood Extraction Kit. This clone is a singleton in its sample. Its specific antigen is unknown. Per-base qualities were not stored, and no clone one base away is much larger. Summary of the overall study and its limitations: Because counts were too low, seventeen rarely observed V segments, including chromosome 9 orphons, were excluded from the earlier analysis of a few hundred of the donors. The classifier was reported to diagnose cytomegalovirus status with high specificity and sensitivity in both the original cohort and the validation cohort. A later analysis found that HLA-associated TCR beta chains were more clonally expanded and had lower generation probabilities than equally common non-associated chains. The authors suggested that the approach could potentially be generalized to other disease states and immunological phenotypes. Only TCR beta chains were sequenced in this cohort, and the absence of alpha or paired-chain data limited detectable features. In an earlier analysis of about 540 of the donors, most TCR beta V segments were observed in productive rearrangements about 90% or about 30% of the time, broadly matching IMGT annotations. Three of the identified cytomegalovirus-associated TCR beta chains were confirmed in vitro to be specific for cytomegalovirus antigens. A later analysis found that TCR association rates varied across HLA loci, with DRB1 alleles showing the most associated TCRs and HLA-C alleles the fewest. An association between a missense DCLRE1C variant and V-gene and J-gene trimming of TCR beta chains was found in a later genetic analysis and replicated in an independent cohort. Across donors, most TCR sequences were observed very rarely, whereas some public TCRs were present in many individuals. Compared with the approximately 720-donor mean, donors in an Asian-associated ancestry cluster had fewer N-insertions in productive TCRs, according to a later genetic analysis. HLA typing was unavailable for some donors at each locus, so association tests used only the typed subset. A cluster of highly shared sequence variants was judged likely to represent a technical artifact of the sequencing pipeline. A further reported finding was that TCR beta sequences accurately predicted the HLA-A and HLA-B alleles for most subjects in the first cohort. Specific HLA alleles were associated with 15,000 to 20,000 TCR beta sequences at a false discovery rate of 0.05 in a later analysis. Most CMV-associated TCR beta chains appeared to be HLA-restricted in a later analysis, and the HLA associations seemed to be driven largely by CMV exposure. Strong co-occurrence of HLA alleles, especially DR and DQ, made assigning TCR associations to individual alleles difficult. Correlated functional status among segregating V segments might be attributable to linkage disequilibrium, but an unknown experimental factor could not be ruled out. Sequencing depth was assumed to be roughly uniform across donors in the presence/absence analyses, though that assumption may not hold. The only immune exposure information available for the cohort was CMV serostatus. A total of 150 to 200 TCR beta chains were listed by the study as associated with cytomegalovirus. According to a later analysis, parvovirus B19, influenza, CMV and Epstein-Barr virus appeared linked to several top co-occurrence clusters. The 87-base-pair reads could not distinguish some IMGT-functional V segments, including TRBV6-2 and TRBV6-3, so those segments were excluded.

Sequencing was carried out using PBMCs. The V and J genes are TRBV30 and TRBJ1-1; 5 matching bases give a weak D call of TRBD1. The sequence derives from a woman in her 70s in good health and CMV-seropositive. CDR3 protein: CARGSGGTEAFF. The DNA is as follows: TGTGCCCGCGGGAGTGGGGGCACTGAAGCTTTCTTT.